Below, 17 T cell receptor beta chains from the same sample are listed, as sequenced in a study of radiotherapy plus CTLA-4 blockade in lung cancer. The data were produced by immunoSEQ multiplex PCR, yet TCRdb's version contains in-frame clones alone and is incomplete. The profile shows about 98,000 clones, around 90% of them singletons. Source: peripheral blood, taken from a patient treated with radiotherapy plus ipilimumab. These receptors were obtained from a human donor with non-small cell lung cancer that progressed on radiotherapy plus ipilimumab.

In its sample, this clone was seen once. The V and J genes are TRBV15 and TRBJ1-5; the D is unclear. Germline V lookup: CDR1 LNHNV, CDR2 YYDKDF (reference sequence). Trimming removed 0 bases at V and 1 base at J, with 7 bases between. The CDR3 has 15 residues. CDR3 residues: CATSRDLLSNQPQHF. DNA of the CDR3: TGTGCCACCAGCAGAGATCTGCTGAGCAATCAGCCCCAGCATTTT.

This clone turned up a few times. This chain connects TRBV19 to TRBJ1-3; D is undetermined. V lost 3 bases to trimming and J lost 0 bases, with 12 bases between them. The germline V gene has CDR1 LNHDA and CDR2 SQIVND (reference sequence). The CDR3 runs to 16 residues. The CDR3 here is CASSITWFPSGNTIYF. CDR3 sequence (DNA): TGTGCCAGTAGTATTACGTGGTTCCCCTCTGGAAACACCATATATTTT.

The CDR3 loop reads CASRLGSGTEAFF. The CDR3 nucleotides are TGTGCCAGTAGGTTAGGGAGTGGCACTGAAGCTTTCTTT. The rearrangement links TRBV19 to TRBJ1-1, with no clear D. V was clipped by 6 bases and J by 4 bases, with 12 bases between them. CDR1 and CDR2 (germline): LNHDA, SQIVND (reference sequence). The CDR3 loop spans 13 amino acids.

This clone was seen once. The gene calls are TRBV11-2 and TRBJ2-1; D possibly corresponds to TRBD2 (6 bases). This CDR3 region has 11 residues. The germline gives CDR1 SGHAT, CDR2 FQNNGV. V dropped 6 bases and J dropped 8 bases, with 8 bases sitting between them. The CDR3 spells CASRGGYEQFF. CDR3 DNA: TGTGCCAGCAGGGGGGGTTATGAGCAGTTCTTC.

This chain connects TRBV15 to TRBJ1-5; D gene ambiguous. CDR1 and CDR2 (germline): LNHNV, YYDKDF (reference sequence). This CDR3 comprises 14 residues. Deletions cut 5 bases from V and 2 bases from J, with 10 bases between. The CDR3 nucleotides are TGTGCCACCAGCCCTGGGAAGGGCAATCAGCCCCAGCATTTT. It translates to CATSPGKGNQPQHF. The variable domain in full, with the rest retrieved from reference TRBV15 and TRBJ1-5, is DAMVIQNPRYQVTQFGKPVTLSCSQTLNHNVMYWYQQKSSQAPKLLFHYYDKDFNNEADTPDNFQSRRPNTSFCFLDIRSPGLGDTAMYLCATSPGKGNQPQHFGDGTRLSIL.

V and J are TRBV6-1 and TRBJ2-7, with 9 nucleotides matching TRBD2. The V segment lost 7 bases and the J segment 4 bases; nucleotides outside the gene matches: 8. This CDR3 has 14 amino acids. Germline V gives CDR1 MNHNS, CDR2 SASEGT. The CDR3 loop reads CASILLAGGYEQYF. In nucleotides, the CDR3 is TGTGCCAGCATCCTACTAGCGGGCGGGTACGAGCAGTACTTC.

This clone appeared a single time. The J gene is TRBJ2-1, the V gene TRBV7-8; tentative D call: TRBD1 (7 bases). The CDR3 is 15 amino acids. Trimming stripped 5 bases from V and 9 bases from J, with 20 bases between. Germline V gene lookup returns CDR1 SGHVS and CDR2 FQNEAQ. For the CDR3, the DNA is TGTGCCAGCAGCCGGAGGGGGCGGGAAATCGGTGAGCAGTTCTTC. Protein product: CASSRRGREIGEQFF. The whole variable domain, filled in from reference TRBV7-8 and TRBJ2-1, reads GAGVSQSPRYKVAKRGQDVALRCDPISGHVSLFWYQQALGQGPEFLTYFQNEAQLDKSGLPSDRFFAERPEGSVSTLKIQRTQQEDSAVYLCASSRRGREIGEQFFGPGTRLTVL.

The genes are TRBV6-5 and TRBJ2-7, with D hard to call. Germline V gene lookup returns CDR1 MNHEY and CDR2 SVGAGI. The CDR3 is 13 amino acids. V was shortened by 0 bases and J by 3 bases, with 6 bases between the two germline ends. The CDR3 DNA follows: TGTGCCAGCAGTTACTCGATGAGCTACGAGCAGTACTTC. Its translation: CASSYSMSYEQYF.

The V call is TRBV9, the J call TRBJ2-5; 8 bases fit TRBD1. The CDR3 extends over 16 amino acids. Germline V gene data show CDR1 as SGDLS and CDR2 as YYNGEE. V lost 7 bases, J lost 0 bases, and 11 bases stayed unmatched. The CDR3 reads CASLAGGHSYQETQYF. CDR3 in DNA: TGTGCCAGCCTTGCAGGGGGCCATAGCTACCAAGAGACCCAGTACTTC.

V and J are TRBV16 and TRBJ2-7; a possible D gene is TRBD2 (6 bases). V lost 6 bases and J 3 bases, leaving 12 bases between the germline ends. Germline-derived CDR1 and CDR2 are KGHSY and FQNENV. The CDR3 runs 13 residues. The CDR3 spells CASSPPGVYEQYF. CDR3 DNA sequence: TGTGCCAGCAGTCCCCCGGGGGTCTACGAGCAGTACTTC.

This sequence joins TRBV6-6 and TRBJ1-1, with 7 bases lining up with TRBD1. V dropped 5 bases and J dropped 4; count of bases not matched to a gene: 10. The CDR3 is made up of 15 amino acids. The germline V gene has CDR1 MNHNY and CDR2 SVGAGI (reference sequence). CDR3 residues: CASSKKTGTVTEAFF. In DNA, the CDR3 is TGTGCCAGCAGTAAAAAGACAGGGACGGTCACTGAAGCTTTCTTT.

The chain recombines TRBV2 with TRBJ1-1; possible D gene TRBD1, 5 bases. The CDR3 contains 15 residues. CDR1 SNHLY and CDR2 FYNNEI come from the germline V gene. Trimming took 0 bases from V and 5 from J, leaving 13 bases between them. The CDR3 reads CASSEAHGGGTEAFF. CDR3 nucleotides: TGTGCCAGCAGTGAAGCCCACGGGGGGGGGACTGAAGCTTTCTTT. The whole variable domain, filled in from reference TRBV2 and TRBJ1-1, reads EPEVTQTPSHQVTQMGQEVILRCVPISNHLYFYWYRQILGQKVEFLVSFYNNEISEKSEIFDDQFSVERPDGSNFTLKIRSTKLEDSAMYFCASSEAHGGGTEAFFGQGTRLTVV.

The chain employs TRBV11-3 and TRBJ2-7; TRBD2 aligns across 12 bases. CDR1 is SGHNT and CDR2 is YENEEA in the germline V gene. This CDR3 region has 15 residues. V shed 1 base, J shed 6 bases, and the junction held 4 bases outside the gene matches. CDR3 DNA sequence: TGTGCCAGCAGCTTAGGGGGGACTAGCGGGCCCGAGCAGTACTTC. Its protein product is CASSLGGTSGPEQYF.

CDR3 coding DNA: TGTGCCAGCAGTTTTAACACCGGGGAGCTGTTTTTT. The encoded protein is CASSFNTGELFF. The chain employs TRBV27 and TRBJ2-2; D call uncertain. V lost 3 bases, J lost 2 bases, and 1 base lay in between. Germline assignment: CDR1 MNHEY and CDR2 SMNVEV (reference sequence). The CDR3 covers 12 residues.

The chain joins TRBV29-1 to TRBJ1-2; 7 nucleotides agree with TRBD1. The trim removed 7 bases at V and 5 bases at J, leaving 10 bases unmatched. The CDR3 extends over 13 amino acids. In germline, CDR1 is SQVTM, CDR2 ANQGSEA. In DNA form, the CDR3 reads TGCAGCGCCCGACAGGGAAGTGGTTATGGCTACACCTTC. Amino acids: CSARQGSGYGYTF.

There are a few counts of this clone. CDR3 sequence (DNA): TGTGCCAGCAGCTTAACTGGCGGAAACACCATATATTTT. This translates into CASSLTGGNTIYF. This rearrangement joins TRBV13 to TRBJ1-3, with D uncertain. This CDR3 contains 13 residues. The germline V and J ends were trimmed by 2 bases and 4 bases, with 6 bases remaining between them. Germline CDR1 and CDR2: PRHDT and FYEKMQ (reference sequence).

As concerns this clone: Other nucleotide sequences from this sample produce the same CDR3. The J gene is TRBJ1-1, the V gene TRBV6-5; D call uncertain. This CDR3 comprises 14 residues. V lost 2 bases, J lost 1 base, and 8 bases lay in between. Germline loops: CDR1 MNHEY, CDR2 SVGAGI. CDR3 in DNA: TGTGCCAGCAGTTACCTGCGGGAGAACACTGAAGCTTTCTTT. Protein product: CASSYLRENTEAFF.